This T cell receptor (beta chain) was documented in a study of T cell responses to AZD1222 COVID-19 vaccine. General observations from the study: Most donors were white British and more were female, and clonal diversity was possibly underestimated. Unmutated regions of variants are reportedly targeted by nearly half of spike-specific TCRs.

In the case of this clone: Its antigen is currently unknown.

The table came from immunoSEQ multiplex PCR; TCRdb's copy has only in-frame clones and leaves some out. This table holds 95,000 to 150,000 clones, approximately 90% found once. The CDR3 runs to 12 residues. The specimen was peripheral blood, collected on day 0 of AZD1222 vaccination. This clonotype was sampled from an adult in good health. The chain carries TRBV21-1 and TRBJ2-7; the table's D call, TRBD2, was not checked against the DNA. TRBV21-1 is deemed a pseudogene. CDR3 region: CASSVPRGEQYF. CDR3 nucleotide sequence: TGTGCCAGCTCGGTGCCCCGGGGGGAGCAGTACTTC.